The entry below gives a single TCR beta chain sequence along with its context. Its antigen is not known. The data were obtained in a study of cytomegalovirus exposure and HLA in healthy donors. Findings and limits, study-wide: Among the sequence variants, a highly shared cluster was likely an artifact of sequencing. Presence/absence comparisons presumed near-even sequencing depth among donors.

In the PCR, 60 Vbeta and 13 Jbeta primers were used. As originally analysed: Unique TCR beta chains numbered about 79 million in a later analysis, with roughly 10 million shared. Clones were read by immunoSEQ multiplex PCR, and TCRdb kept only the in-frame ones, dropping some. That table is the source of V, J and clone size, and D and trimming were worked out from the DNA. The sample holds some 140,000 clones, about four fifths seen once. CDR3 length equals 13 residues. Trimming took 4 bases from V and 8 from J; bases not matched to a gene: 5. Germline assignment: CDR1 SGHTA and CDR2 FQGNSA. This chain links TRBV7-2 with TRBJ1-5, with TRBD1 identical over 7 bases. The specimen sequenced was PBMCs. This TCR was recovered from a man aged 25-40 years in good health. The CDR3 sequence: CASSSDREEPQHF. In DNA, the CDR3 is TGTGCCAGCAGCTCAGACAGGGAAGAGCCCCAGCATTTT.